The 18 T cell receptor beta chains presented below share a single source sample, sequenced in a study of cytomegalovirus exposure and HLA in healthy donors. With 60 Vbeta and 13 Jbeta primers, the PCR was carried out. Repertoires were generated with immunoSEQ multiplex PCR, while TCRdb's copy carries only in-frame clones and drops some. The repertoire has approximately 100,000 clones, about four fifths of them found once; the top ten carry 4.1%. What was sequenced was PBMCs. All receptors derive from a woman between 40 and 55 years old in good health and CMV-seropositive.

V usage is TRBV5-1 and J usage is TRBJ2-7; 10 bases map to TRBD2. This CDR3 is 16 amino acids long. J gave up 0 bases and V 4 bases, and 7 bases lay outside the gene matches. The germline V gene encodes CDR1 SGHRS and CDR2 YFSETQ. CDR3 coding DNA: TGCGCCAGCAGCGGGCTAGCGGGAGTCTCCTCCTACGAGCAGTACTTC. This sequence encodes CASSGLAGVSSYEQYF.

The chain recombines TRBV7-9 with TRBJ1-1, with TRBD1 matching 7 bases. Trimming at V came to 1 base and at J to 7 bases, leaving 0 bases not matched to a gene. Germline V lookup: CDR1 SEHNR, CDR2 FQNEAQ (reference sequence). The CDR3 sequence is 12 residues long. This CDR3 reads CASSLGDSEAFF. The CDR3, as DNA: TGTGCCAGCAGCTTAGGGGACAGTGAAGCTTTCTTT. The full variable domain, rest sourced from reference TRBV7-9 and TRBJ1-1, is DTGVSQNPRHKITKRGQNVTFRCDPISEHNRLYWYRQTLGQGPEFLTYFQNEAQLEKSRLLSDRFSAERPKGSFSTLEIQRTEQGDSAMYLCASSLGDSEAFFGQGTRLTVV.

The chain is built from TRBV5-4 and TRBJ2-1, with TRBD2 identical over 11 bases. Germline CDR1 is SGHNT and CDR2 is YYREEE (reference sequence). V was pared by 4 bases and J by 5 bases, with 11 bases of the junction left unmatched. The CDR3 extends over 17 amino acids. CDR3 amino acids: CASSPPLAGGNDNEQFF. The CDR3 DNA sequence: TGTGCCAGCAGCCCACCCCTAGCGGGAGGAAACGACAATGAGCAGTTCTTC.

The chain employs TRBV19 and TRBJ1-1; D unclear. The ends were cut back, 7 bases at V and 9 bases at J, with 21 bases in the middle. Germline V lookup: CDR1 LNHDA, CDR2 SQIVND (reference sequence). The CDR3 has 14 residues. The CDR3 sequence is CASTPQRSFDKAFF. The CDR3 bases are TGTGCCAGTACCCCTCAAAGGAGTTTTGATAAAGCTTTCTTT.

The sample holds a few counts of this clone. V and J are TRBV15 and TRBJ2-3; D not certain. This CDR3 is 15 amino acids long. V lost 0 bases and J lost 2, with 9 bases in between. Germline V CDR1 and CDR2: LNHNV, YYDKDF (reference sequence). CDR3 region: CATSRDQANTDTQYF. Written as DNA, the CDR3 is TGTGCCACCAGCAGAGATCAGGCAAACACAGATACGCAGTATTTT.

This clone was detected only a few times. The rearrangement links TRBV9 to TRBJ2-2; D not resolved. V lost 0 bases, J lost 15 bases, and 15 bases lay in between. CDR3 length: 13 residues. Germline V gene lookup returns CDR1 SGDLS and CDR2 YYNGEE. CDR3 in DNA: TGTGCCAGCAGCGTAGTAGGTACTGGGCAGATGTTTTTT. Protein sequence: CASSVVGTGQMFF.

This clone came up a few times. This chain joins TRBV2 and TRBJ2-1, with 13 bases lining up with TRBD2. V shed 5 bases, J shed 6 bases, and the junction held 7 bases outside the gene matches. Germline V gives CDR1 SNHLY, CDR2 FYNNEI. The length of the CDR3 is 16 residues. In DNA, the CDR3 is TGTGCCAGCAGTTACACTAGCGGGAGGGCAGGCAATGAGCAGTTCTTC. It codes for CASSYTSGRAGNEQFF.

The chain employs TRBV18 and TRBJ1-1; D perhaps matches TRBD1 (5 bases). The CDR3 runs 13 residues. V gave up 4 bases and J gave up 1 base, with 7 bases separating them. CDR1 and CDR2 (germline): KGHSH, LQKENI. The DNA of the CDR3 is TGTGCCAGCTCACAAGACAGGAACACTGAAGCTTTCTTT. Amino acid sequence: CASSQDRNTEAFF.

The chain recombines TRBV29-1 with TRBJ2-1; D is perhaps TRBD1 (5 bases). The CDR3 length is 11 residues. Trimming left V 7 bases short and J 4 bases short, with 8 bases between. Germline V gene data show CDR1 as SQVTM and CDR2 as ANQGSEA. In DNA, the CDR3 is TGCAGCGAAGGGGTATACAATGAGCAGTTCTTC. Its protein is CSEGVYNEQFF.

The table lists this clone with a count of one. The chain links TRBV9 to TRBJ1-2; TRBD1 might be the D (5 bases). The V end was cut by 1 base, the J end by 1 base, with 14 bases between. This CDR3 comprises 16 residues. Germline CDR1 and CDR2: SGDLS and YYNGEE. CDR3 protein: CASSVSPDTVNYGYTF. Written as DNA, the CDR3 is TGTGCCAGCAGCGTATCCCCGGACACCGTTAACTATGGCTACACCTTC.

This clone occurred a few times. The rearrangement links TRBV6-1 to TRBJ2-7; D may be TRBD2 (6 bases). Germline lookup yields CDR1 MNHNS and CDR2 SASEGT. V lost 3 bases to trimming and J lost 4 bases, with 16 bases between them. CDR3 length equals 15 residues. DNA of the CDR3: TGTGCCAGCAGTGAGGGGGTTGATAGCGGTTACGAGCAGTACTTC. It codes for CASSEGVDSGYEQYF.

The chain has TRBV2 and TRBJ2-2; 11 nucleotides match TRBD1. The junction had 9 bases not matched to a gene; V was cut back by 7 bases and J by 5 bases. CDR1 is SNHLY and CDR2 is FYNNEI in the germline V gene. The CDR3 has 16 amino acids. CDR3 protein: CASKNGQGAWTGELFF. The CDR3 DNA is TGTGCCAGCAAAAACGGACAGGGGGCGTGGACCGGGGAGCTGTTTTTT. Full variable domain (missing parts from reference TRBV2 and TRBJ2-2): EPEVTQTPSHQVTQMGQEVILRCVPISNHLYFYWYRQILGQKVEFLVSFYNNEISEKSEIFDDQFSVERPDGSNFTLKIRSTKLEDSAMYFCASKNGQGAWTGELFFGEGSRLTVL.

The J gene is TRBJ2-2, the V gene TRBV9; a weak D match, TRBD2 (7 bases). CDR1 SGDLS and CDR2 YYNGEE come from the germline V gene. V shed 3 bases and J shed 5 bases, with 20 bases lying between them. The CDR3 runs to 17 residues. DNA for the CDR3: TGTGCCAGCAGCGCCCCTCAAGGGGGGGTGCGGACCGGGGAGCTGTTTTTT. It specifies CASSAPQGGVRTGELFF.

V is TRBV10-2 and J is TRBJ1-1; 8 nucleotides agree with TRBD1. The V gene end was trimmed by 8 bases and the J gene end by 5 bases; junction bases not matched to a gene: 7. The CDR3 length is 13 residues. From germline, CDR1 is WSHSY and CDR2 SAAADI. CDR3 bases: TGCGCCAGCTTTCAGGGGGCCGGAACTGAAGCTTTCTTT. This sequence encodes CASFQGAGTEAFF.

This clone was detected once. The chain uses TRBV5-1 and TRBJ2-7; TRBD2 might be the D (5 bases). CDR1 and CDR2 (germline): SGHRS, YFSETQ. Deletions cut 0 bases from V and 3 bases from J, with 10 bases between. This CDR3 comprises 14 residues. CDR3 loop: CASSLERSGYEQYF. The DNA for the CDR3 is TGCGCCAGCAGCTTGGAGCGCAGCGGCTACGAGCAGTACTTC.

The chain couples TRBV12-5 to TRBJ1-5, with TRBD1 as a possible D gene (6 bases). Deletions cut 8 bases from V and 1 base from J, with 18 bases between. This CDR3 has 16 amino acids. The germline CDR1 and CDR2 sequences are LGHNT and FRNRAP. The CDR3 DNA follows: TGTGCTAGTAGGGGGGGTCCCGGTAGGAGCAATCAGCCCCAGCATTTT. Translating gives CASRGGPGRSNQPQHF.

CDR3 loop: CASSAPPTSGTNTGELFF. The CDR3 bases are TGTGCCAGCAGCGCCCCCCCTACTAGCGGGACAAACACCGGGGAGCTGTTTTTT. This chain connects TRBV7-2 to TRBJ2-2; 10 nucleotides match TRBD2. The junction had 11 bases not matched to a gene; V was cut back by 5 bases and J by 2 bases. CDR3 length equals 18 residues. From germline, CDR1 is SGHTA and CDR2 FQGNSA.

Notes on this clone: The identical CDR3 is also encoded by other nucleotide sequences in the sample. This sequence joins TRBV5-1 and TRBJ1-1; TRBD1 might be the D (5 bases). Looked up from germline, CDR1 is SGHRS and CDR2 is YFSETQ. V lost 4 bases to trimming and J lost 4 bases, with 14 bases between them. The CDR3 spans 14 residues. Here the CDR3 reads CASSLGQGGTEAFF. The CDR3 DNA reads TGCGCCAGCAGCCTAGGACAAGGTGGCACTGAAGCTTTCTTT. The full variable domain, completed using reference TRBV5-1 and TRBJ1-1, is KAGVTQTPRYLIKTRGQQVTLSCSPISGHRSVSWYQQTPGQGLQFLFEYFSETQRNKGNFPGRFSGRQFSNSRSEMNVSTLELGDSALYLCASSLGQGGTEAFFGQGTRLTVV.